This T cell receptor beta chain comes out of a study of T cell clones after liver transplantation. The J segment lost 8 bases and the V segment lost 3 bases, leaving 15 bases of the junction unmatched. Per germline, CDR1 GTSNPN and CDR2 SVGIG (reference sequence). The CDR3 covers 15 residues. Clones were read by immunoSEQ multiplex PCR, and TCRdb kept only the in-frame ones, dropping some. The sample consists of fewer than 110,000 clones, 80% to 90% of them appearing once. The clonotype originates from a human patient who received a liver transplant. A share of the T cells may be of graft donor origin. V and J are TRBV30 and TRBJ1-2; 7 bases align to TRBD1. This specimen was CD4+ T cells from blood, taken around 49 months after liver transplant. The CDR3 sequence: CAWSLSGRGLWGYTF. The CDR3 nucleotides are TGTGCCTGGAGCCTCTCAGGGAGGGGGCTTTGGGGCTACACCTTC. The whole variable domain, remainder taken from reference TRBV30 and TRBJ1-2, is SQTIHQWPATLVQPVGSPLSLECTVEGTSNPNLYWYRQAAGRGLQLLFYSVGIGQISSEVPQNLSASRPQDRQFILSSKKLLLSDSGFYLCAWSLSGRGLWGYTFGSGTRLTVV.